The sequence of this TCR beta chain was determined in a study of response to subunit inactivated influenza vaccine (dated by TCRdb to 2016 to 2019). Concerning the study at large: To follow how T cells responded to a trivalent subunit inactivated influenza vaccine, the researchers relied on deep quantitative profiling of the T cell receptor repertoire.

The CDR3 sequence holds 15 residues, the cysteine and phenylalanine included. Only the CDR3 portion is preserved as DNA: 45 bases, with reading frame beginning at the first base. CDR1 and CDR2 are read off the germline V gene as MGHDK and SYGVNS. V loses 4 bases of germline sequence and J loses 7 bases, and the interval between the two ends is 18 bases. Points the paper makes about the study in general: The authors suggested that each seasonal influenza vaccination may recruit only a limited number of new T cells.

Receptor amplification or capture employed RT-PCR. TCRdb shows the sequencer as Illumina HiSeq 2500. TCRdb reprocessed the public reads (quality trimming at Q25 with fastp, clone calling with MiXCR) and kept in-frame beta chains. Entries are consolidated by CDR3 protein sequence, retaining the most common genes and DNA. Across this sample there are some 500,000 distinct CDR3 sequences, with more than 15% seen only once. The ten largest clones take up approximately 3% of the sample. Points on this clonotype: What antigen it recognizes has not been identified. Base qualities are not recorded, but no much larger clone differs from it by a single base.

The material sequenced was CD4+ T cells sorted from PBMCs, taken about 24 months after vaccination. Recombination connected TRBV25-1 to TRBJ2-3, with no reliable assignment of the D segment. This receptor was obtained from a man between 45 and 75 years old who received an inactivated influenza vaccine. Donor details come from another sample of the same person, matched by shared clones. The CDR3 region has the sequence CASSGELGKRNTQYF. In nucleotides, the sequence is TGTGCCAGCAGTGGGGAATTGGGAAAACGTAATACGCAGTATTTT.